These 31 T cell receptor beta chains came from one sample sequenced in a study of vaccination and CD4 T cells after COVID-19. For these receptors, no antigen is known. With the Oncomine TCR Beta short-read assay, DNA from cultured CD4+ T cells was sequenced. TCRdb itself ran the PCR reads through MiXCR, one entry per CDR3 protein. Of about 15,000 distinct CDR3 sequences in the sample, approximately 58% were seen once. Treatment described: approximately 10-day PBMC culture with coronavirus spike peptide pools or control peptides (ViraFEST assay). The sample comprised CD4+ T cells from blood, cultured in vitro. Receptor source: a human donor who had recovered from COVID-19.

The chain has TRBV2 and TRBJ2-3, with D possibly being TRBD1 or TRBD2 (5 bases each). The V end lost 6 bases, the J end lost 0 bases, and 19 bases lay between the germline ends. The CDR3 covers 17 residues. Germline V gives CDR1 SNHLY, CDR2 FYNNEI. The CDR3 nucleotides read TGTGCCAGCAGCGAGAGTGGGGGATTTAAGAGCACAGATACGCAGTATTTT. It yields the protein CASSESGGFKSTDTQYF.

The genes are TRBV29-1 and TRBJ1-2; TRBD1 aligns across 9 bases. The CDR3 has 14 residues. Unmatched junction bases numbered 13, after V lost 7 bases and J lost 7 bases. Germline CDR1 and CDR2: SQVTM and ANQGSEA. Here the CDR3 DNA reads TGCAGCGCCAGTCTAAGGGACAGGGCCGGTGGCTACACCTTC. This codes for CSASLRDRAGGYTF.

Written as DNA, the CDR3 is TGTGCCAGCAGTGTACTACGGACAGCAACAGACTACGAGCAGTACTTC. Its protein product is CASSVLRTATDYEQYF. The chain couples TRBV6-2 or TRBV6-3 to TRBJ2-7; a weak D match, TRBD1 (6 bases). V was cut by 5 bases and J by 3 bases, with 20 bases left in between. The CDR3 length is 16 residues. The germline V gene has CDR1 MNHEY and CDR2 SVGEGT.

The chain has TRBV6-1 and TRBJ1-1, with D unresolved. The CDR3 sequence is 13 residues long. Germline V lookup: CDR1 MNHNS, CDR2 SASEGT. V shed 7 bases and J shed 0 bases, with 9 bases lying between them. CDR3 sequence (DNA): TGTGCCAGCACCTACGGACTGAACACTGAAGCTTTCTTT. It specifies CASTYGLNTEAFF.

CDR3 residues: CASNPQESYEQYF. CDR3 DNA sequence: TGTGCCAGCAATCCACAGGAGTCCTACGAGCAGTACTTC. The chain has TRBV2 and TRBJ2-7; tentatively, D is TRBD1 (5 bases). Germline CDR1 and CDR2: SNHLY and FYNNEI. V lost 7 bases and J lost 1, with 11 bases in between. The CDR3 is 13 amino acids.

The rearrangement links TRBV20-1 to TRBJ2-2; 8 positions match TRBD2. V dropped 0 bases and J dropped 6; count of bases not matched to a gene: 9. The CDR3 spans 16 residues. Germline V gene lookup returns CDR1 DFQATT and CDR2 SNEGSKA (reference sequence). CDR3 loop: CSARDTAGVVAGELFF. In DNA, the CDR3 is TGCAGTGCTAGAGATACAGCGGGGGTAGTCGCCGGGGAGCTGTTTTTT.

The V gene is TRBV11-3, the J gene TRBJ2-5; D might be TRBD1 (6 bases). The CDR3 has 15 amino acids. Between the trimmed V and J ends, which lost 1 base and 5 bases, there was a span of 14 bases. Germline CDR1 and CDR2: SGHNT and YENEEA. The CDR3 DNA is TGTGCCAGCAGCTTAGTAGGCAGGGGATCTGAGACCCAGTACTTC. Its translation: CASSLVGRGSETQYF.

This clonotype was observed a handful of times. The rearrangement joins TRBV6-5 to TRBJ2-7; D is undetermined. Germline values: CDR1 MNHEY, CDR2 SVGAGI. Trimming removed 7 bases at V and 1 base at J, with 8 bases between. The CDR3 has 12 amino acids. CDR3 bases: TGTGCCAGCAATTATCAGTCCTACGAGCAGTACTTC. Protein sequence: CASNYQSYEQYF.

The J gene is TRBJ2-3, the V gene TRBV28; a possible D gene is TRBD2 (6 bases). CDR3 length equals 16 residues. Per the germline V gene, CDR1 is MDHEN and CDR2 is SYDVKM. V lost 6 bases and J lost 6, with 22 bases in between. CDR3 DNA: TGTGCCAGCAGCATCATGGGGGGAGGACCCTCGGATACGCAGTATTTT. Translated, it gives CASSIMGGGPSDTQYF.

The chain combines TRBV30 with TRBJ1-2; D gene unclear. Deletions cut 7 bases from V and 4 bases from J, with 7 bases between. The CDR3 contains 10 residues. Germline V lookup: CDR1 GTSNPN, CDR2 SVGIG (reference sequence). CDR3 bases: TGTGCCTTAGGATCCTATGGCTACACCTTC. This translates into CALGSYGYTF.

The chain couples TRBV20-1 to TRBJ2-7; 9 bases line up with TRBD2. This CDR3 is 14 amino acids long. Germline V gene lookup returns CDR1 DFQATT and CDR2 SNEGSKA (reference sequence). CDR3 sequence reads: CSAVRAGGGGEQYF. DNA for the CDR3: TGCAGCGCCGTAAGGGCGGGAGGGGGCGGGGAGCAGTACTTC.

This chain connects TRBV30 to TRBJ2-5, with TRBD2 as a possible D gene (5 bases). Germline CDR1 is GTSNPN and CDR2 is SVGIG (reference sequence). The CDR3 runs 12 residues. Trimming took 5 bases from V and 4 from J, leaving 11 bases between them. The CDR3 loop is CAWARVPETQYF. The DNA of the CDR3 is TGTGCCTGGGCGAGGGTCCCAGAGACCCAGTACTTC.

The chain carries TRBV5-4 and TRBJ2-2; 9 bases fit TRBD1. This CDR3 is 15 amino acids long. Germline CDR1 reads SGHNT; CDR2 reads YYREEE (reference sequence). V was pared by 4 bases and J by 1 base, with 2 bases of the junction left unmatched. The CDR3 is CASSLGQGNTGELFF. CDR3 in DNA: TGTGCCAGCAGCCTGGGACAGGGGAACACCGGGGAGCTGTTTTTT.

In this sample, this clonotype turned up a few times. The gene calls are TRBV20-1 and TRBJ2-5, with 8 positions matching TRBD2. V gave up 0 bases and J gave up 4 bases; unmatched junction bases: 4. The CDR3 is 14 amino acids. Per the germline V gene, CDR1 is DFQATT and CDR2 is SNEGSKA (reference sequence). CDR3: CSAREWLAGETQYF. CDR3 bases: TGCAGTGCTAGAGAGTGGCTAGCGGGAGAGACCCAGTACTTC.

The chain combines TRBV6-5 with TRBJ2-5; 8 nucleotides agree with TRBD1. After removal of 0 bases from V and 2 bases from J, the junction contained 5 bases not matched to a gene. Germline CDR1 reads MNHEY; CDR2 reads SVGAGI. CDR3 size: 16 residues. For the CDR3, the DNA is TGTGCCAGCAGTTACTCGAAGGGGACAGGACAAGAGACCCAGTACTTC. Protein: CASSYSKGTGQETQYF.

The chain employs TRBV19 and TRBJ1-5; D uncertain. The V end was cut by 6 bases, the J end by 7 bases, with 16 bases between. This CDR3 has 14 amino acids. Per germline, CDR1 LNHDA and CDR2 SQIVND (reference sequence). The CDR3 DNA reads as TGTGCCAGTAGCCGAGGGAACCGGGAACAGCCCCAGCATTTT. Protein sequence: CASSRGNREQPQHF.

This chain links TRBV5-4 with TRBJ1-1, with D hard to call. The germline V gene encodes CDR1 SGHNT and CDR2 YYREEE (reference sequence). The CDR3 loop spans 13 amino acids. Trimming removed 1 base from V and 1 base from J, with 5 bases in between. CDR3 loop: CASSLLRNTEAFF. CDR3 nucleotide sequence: TGTGCCAGCAGCTTGCTGAGGAACACTGAAGCTTTCTTT.

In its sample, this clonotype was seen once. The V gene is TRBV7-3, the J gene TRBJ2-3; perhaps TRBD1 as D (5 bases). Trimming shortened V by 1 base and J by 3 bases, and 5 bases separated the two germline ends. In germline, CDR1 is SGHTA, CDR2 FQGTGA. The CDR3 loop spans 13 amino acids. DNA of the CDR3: TGTGCCAGCAGCTTAAGACAGACAGATACGCAGTATTTT. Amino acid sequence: CASSLRQTDTQYF.

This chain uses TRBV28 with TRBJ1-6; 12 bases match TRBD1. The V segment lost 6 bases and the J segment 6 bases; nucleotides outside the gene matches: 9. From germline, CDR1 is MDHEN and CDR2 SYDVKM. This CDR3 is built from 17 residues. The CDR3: CASRGGQGAQSNSPLHF. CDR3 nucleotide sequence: TGTGCCAGCAGAGGGGGACAGGGGGCACAAAGTAATTCACCCCTCCACTTT.

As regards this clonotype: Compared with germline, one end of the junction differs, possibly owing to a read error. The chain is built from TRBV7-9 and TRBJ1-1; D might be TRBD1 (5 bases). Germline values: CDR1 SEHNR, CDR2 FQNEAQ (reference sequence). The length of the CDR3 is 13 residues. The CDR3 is CASSLATDTGAFF. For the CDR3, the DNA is TGTGCCAGCAGCTTAGCGACAGACACTGGAGCTTTCTTT.

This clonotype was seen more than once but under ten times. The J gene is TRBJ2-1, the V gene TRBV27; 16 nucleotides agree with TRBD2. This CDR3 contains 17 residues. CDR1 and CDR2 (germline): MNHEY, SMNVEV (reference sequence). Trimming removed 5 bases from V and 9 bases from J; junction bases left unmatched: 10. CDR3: CASSQPLGLAGGTEQFF. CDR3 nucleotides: TGTGCCAGCAGTCAACCCTTGGGACTAGCGGGGGGGACTGAGCAGTTCTTC.

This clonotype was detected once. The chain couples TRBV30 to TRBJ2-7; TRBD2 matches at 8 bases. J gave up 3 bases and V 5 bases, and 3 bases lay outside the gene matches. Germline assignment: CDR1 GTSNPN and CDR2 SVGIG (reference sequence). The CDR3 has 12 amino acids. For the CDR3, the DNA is TGTGCCTGGGCCGGGACTAGCTACGAGCAGTACTTC. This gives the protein CAWAGTSYEQYF.

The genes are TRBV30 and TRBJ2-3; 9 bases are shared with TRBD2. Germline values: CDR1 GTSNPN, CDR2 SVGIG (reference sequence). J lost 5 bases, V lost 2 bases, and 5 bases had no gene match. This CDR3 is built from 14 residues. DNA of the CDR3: TGTGCCTGGAGTTTCGGACTAGCGCAAGATACGCAGTATTTT. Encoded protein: CAWSFGLAQDTQYF.

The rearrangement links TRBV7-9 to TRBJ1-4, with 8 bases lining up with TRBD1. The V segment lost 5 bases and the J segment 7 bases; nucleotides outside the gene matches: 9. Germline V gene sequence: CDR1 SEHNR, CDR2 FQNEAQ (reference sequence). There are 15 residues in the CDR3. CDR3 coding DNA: TGTGCCAGCAGCGCGACAGGGGCGTCAGGTGAAAAACTGTTTTTT. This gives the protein CASSATGASGEKLFF.

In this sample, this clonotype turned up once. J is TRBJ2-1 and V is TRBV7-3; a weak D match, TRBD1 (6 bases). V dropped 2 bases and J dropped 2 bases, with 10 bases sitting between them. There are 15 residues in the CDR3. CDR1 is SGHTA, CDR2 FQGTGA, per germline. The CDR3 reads CASSLEGDPYNEQFF. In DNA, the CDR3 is TGTGCCAGCAGCTTAGAGGGGGATCCCTACAATGAGCAGTTCTTC. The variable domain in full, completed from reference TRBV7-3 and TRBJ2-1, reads GAGVSQTPSNKVTEKGKYVELRCDPISGHTALYWYRQSLGQGPEFLIYFQGTGAADDSGLPNDRFFAVRPEGSVSTLKIQRTERGDSAVYLCASSLEGDPYNEQFFGPGTRLTVL.

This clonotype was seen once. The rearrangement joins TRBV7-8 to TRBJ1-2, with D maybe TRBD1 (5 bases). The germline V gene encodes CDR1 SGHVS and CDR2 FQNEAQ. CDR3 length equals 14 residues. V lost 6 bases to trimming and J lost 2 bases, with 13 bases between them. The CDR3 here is CASRAGGSNYGYTF. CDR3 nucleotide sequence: TGTGCCAGCAGAGCGGGGGGATCGAACTATGGCTACACCTTC. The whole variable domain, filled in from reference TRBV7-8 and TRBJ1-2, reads GAGVSQSPRYKVAKRGQDVALRCDPISGHVSLFWYQQALGQGPEFLTYFQNEAQLDKSGLPSDRFFAERPEGSVSTLKIQRTQQEDSAVYLCASRAGGSNYGYTFGSGTRLTVV.

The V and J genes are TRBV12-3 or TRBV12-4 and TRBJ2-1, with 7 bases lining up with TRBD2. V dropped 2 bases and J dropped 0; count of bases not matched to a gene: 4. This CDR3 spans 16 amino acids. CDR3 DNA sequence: TGTGCCAGCAGTTTATTAAGCGGGACCTCCTACAATGAGCAGTTCTTC. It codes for CASSLLSGTSYNEQFF.

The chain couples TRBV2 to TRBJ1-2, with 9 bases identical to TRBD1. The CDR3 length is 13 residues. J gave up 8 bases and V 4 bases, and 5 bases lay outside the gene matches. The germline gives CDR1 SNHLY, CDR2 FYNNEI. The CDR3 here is CASSGTGEEGYTF. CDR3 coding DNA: TGTGCCAGCAGTGGGACAGGGGAGGAGGGCTACACCTTC.

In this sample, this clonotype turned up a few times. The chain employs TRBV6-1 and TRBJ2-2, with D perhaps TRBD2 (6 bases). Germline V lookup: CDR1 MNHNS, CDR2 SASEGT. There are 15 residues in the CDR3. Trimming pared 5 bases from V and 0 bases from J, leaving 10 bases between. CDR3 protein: CASSRDSANTGELFF. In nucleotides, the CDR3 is TGTGCCAGCAGTCGGGACTCCGCGAACACCGGGGAGCTGTTTTTT.

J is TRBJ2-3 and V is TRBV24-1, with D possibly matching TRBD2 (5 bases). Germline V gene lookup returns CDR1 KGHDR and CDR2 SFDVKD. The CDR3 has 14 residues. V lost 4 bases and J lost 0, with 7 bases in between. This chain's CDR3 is CATSEKRSTDTQYF. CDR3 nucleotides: TGTGCCACCAGTGAAAAGCGGAGCACAGATACGCAGTATTTT.

CDR3 sequence: CASSPEVSTYGYTF. CDR3 nucleotides: TGTGCCAGCTCACCCGAGGTCAGCACCTATGGCTACACCTTC. The V call is TRBV18, the J call TRBJ1-2; no firm D call. Looked up from germline, CDR1 is KGHSH and CDR2 is LQKENI. Trimming removed 3 bases at V and 4 bases at J, with 12 bases between. The CDR3 loop spans 14 amino acids.